This note documents a single TCR beta chain sequence. Sequencing used immunoSEQ multiplex PCR; TCRdb keeps in-frame clones, though not all of them. The sample gives 200,000 to 250,000 clones, 87% of which show up once; 11% is in the top ten. These data come from a study of blood T cell repertoires in COVID-19. Study summary: Some COVID-19 samples were acute and others convalescent; all came from the United States, Italy and Spain.

The length of the CDR3 is 14 residues. CDR1 and CDR2 from the germline V gene are LGHNA and YSLEER. Trimming left V 3 bases short and J 5 bases short, with 13 bases between. Cohorts were assigned according to the clinical history that participants reported. The TCR sequence derives from a man aged 25 to 40 who had recovered from COVID-19. The sample taken for sequencing was PBMCs or T cells enriched from blood (not recorded which). The chain employs TRBV4-3 and TRBJ1-1; possibly TRBD1 for D (6 bases). CDR3 residues: CASSQIQGRTEAFF. CDR3 DNA sequence: TGCGCCAGCAGCCAGATACAGGGTCGGACTGAAGCTTTCTTT.